The next 27 T cell receptor beta chains were all read from a single sample in a study of cytomegalovirus exposure and HLA in healthy donors. Assay: immunoSEQ multiplex PCR; the TCRdb copy retains only in-frame clones and omits some. The sample shows over 90,000 clones, approximately 95% of them seen only once. Sequenced input: PBMCs. The receptors stem from a woman aged 18-29 years in good health and CMV-seronegative.

The CDR3 spells CASSYSRSASAYEQYF. CDR3 coding DNA: TGTGCCAGCAGTTACTCGAGGTCTGCTAGCGCCTACGAGCAGTACTTC. V and J are TRBV6-5 and TRBJ2-7; D is possibly TRBD2 (6 bases). The CDR3 is 16 residues long. The V end lost 0 bases, the J end lost 2 bases, and 14 bases lay between the germline ends. The germline CDR1 and CDR2 sequences are MNHEY and SVGAGI.

This sequence joins TRBV9 and TRBJ2-1, with 10 bases fitting TRBD2. CDR1 is SGDLS and CDR2 is YYNGEE in the germline V gene. Losses at the gene ends were 4 bases for V and 6 bases for J; bases not matched to a gene: 7. The CDR3 extends over 15 amino acids. In DNA, the CDR3 is TGTGCCAGCAGCATAAACCGACTAGCGGGCAATGAGCAGTTCTTC. Translation gives CASSINRLAGNEQFF.

The CDR3 spells CASSRTQGFDGYTF. CDR3 DNA: TGCGCCAGCAGCCGAACCCAGGGGTTTGACGGCTACACCTTC. This sequence joins TRBV4-3 and TRBJ1-2; D may be TRBD1 (6 bases). This CDR3 spans 14 amino acids. The V end lost 4 bases, the J end lost 8 bases, and 17 bases lay between the germline ends. Looked up from germline, CDR1 is LGHNA and CDR2 is YSLEER.

The V call is TRBV2, the J call TRBJ1-2; the match to TRBD1 covers 12 bases. CDR3 length: 14 amino acids. CDR1 is SNHLY, CDR2 FYNNEI, per germline. V gave up 3 bases and J gave up 8 bases; unmatched junction bases: 4. CDR3 sequence reads: CASSDGDRGLGYTF. The CDR3 nucleotides read TGTGCCAGCAGTGATGGGGACAGGGGGCTCGGCTACACCTTC.

The chain combines TRBV27 with TRBJ1-1, with D unclear. The CDR3 consists of 15 residues. With 4 bases removed from V and 0 bases from J, the gap between germline ends came to 12 bases. Germline CDR1 is MNHEY and CDR2 is SMNVEV (reference sequence). CDR3 coding DNA: TGTGCCAGCAGTTATGGGGAGAGAATGAACACTGAAGCTTTCTTT. Amino acid sequence: CASSYGERMNTEAFF.

This clone appeared a single time. V and J are TRBV19 and TRBJ1-1; TRBD1 is a possible D gene (5 bases). Germline lookup yields CDR1 LNHDA and CDR2 SQIVND (reference sequence). The CDR3 length is 14 residues. With 9 bases removed from V and 4 bases from J, the gap between germline ends came to 18 bases. The DNA of the CDR3 is TGTGCCAGCCCCTGGTTGATCGGGGGCACTGAAGCTTTCTTT. Its protein product is CASPWLIGGTEAFF.

V gene TRBV19 combines with J gene TRBJ1-2; 9 bases fit TRBD1. This CDR3 has 15 amino acids. The V gene's germline CDR1 is LNHDA and CDR2 SQIVND (reference sequence). The J segment lost 4 bases and the V segment lost 4 bases, leaving 7 bases of the junction unmatched. The CDR3 coding sequence is TGTGCCAGTAGTAGCCCGGGACAGGGTGTCTATGGCTACACCTTC. Translation: CASSSPGQGVYGYTF.

The chain recombines TRBV7-9 with TRBJ2-2; 7 nucleotides line up with TRBD1. CDR1 is SEHNR and CDR2 is FQNEAQ in the germline V gene (reference sequence). J lost 6 bases, V lost 5 bases, and 12 bases had no gene match. The CDR3 sequence is 16 residues long. The CDR3 here is CASSPPGQRYSGELFF. CDR3 sequence (DNA): TGTGCCAGCAGCCCCCCGGGACAGAGATACTCCGGGGAGCTGTTTTTT.

This chain joins TRBV11-2 and TRBJ2-7; no clear D gene. The CDR3 has 12 amino acids. Germline V gene data show CDR1 as SGHAT and CDR2 as FQNNGV. The V and J ends lost 2 bases and 1 base respectively, with 3 bases between them. For the CDR3, the DNA is TGTGCCAGCAGCTTACAGTCCTACGAGCAGTACTTC. As protein: CASSLQSYEQYF.

The rearrangement uses TRBV10-2 and TRBJ2-1; TRBD2 matches at 16 bases. The CDR3 spans 17 residues. Trimming removed 6 bases from V and 7 bases from J; junction bases left unmatched: 9. Germline V gene data show CDR1 as WSHSY and CDR2 as SAAADI. CDR3 bases: TGCGCCAGCAGGGGGACTAGCGGGAGGGCCGGAGGGAATGAGCAGTTCTTC. Its protein product is CASRGTSGRAGGNEQFF.

CDR3 coding DNA: TGTGCCAGCAGTGAACCCCCATCTGGGACAGCCCTTAACTATGGCTACACCTTC. Amino acid sequence: CASSEPPSGTALNYGYTF. The V gene is TRBV25-1, the J gene TRBJ1-2, with 7 positions matching TRBD1. The CDR3 spans 18 residues. The V gene end was trimmed by 2 bases and the J gene end by 1 base; junction bases not matched to a gene: 13. Looked up from germline, CDR1 is MGHDK and CDR2 is SYGVNS.

The chain combines TRBV7-8 with TRBJ1-5; 7 bases align to TRBD1. After removal of 5 bases from V and 3 bases from J, the junction contained 4 bases not matched to a gene. Germline V CDR1 and CDR2: SGHVS, FQNEAQ. The CDR3 length is 14 residues. The CDR3 loop is CASSATGVNQPQHF. The CDR3 DNA reads TGTGCCAGCAGCGCAACAGGGGTCAATCAGCCCCAGCATTTT.

This rearrangement joins TRBV19 to TRBJ1-2; 10 nucleotides align to TRBD1. CDR3 size: 15 residues. V shed 1 base, J shed 8 bases, and the junction held 7 bases outside the gene matches. CDR1 and CDR2 (germline): LNHDA, SQIVND (reference sequence). The CDR3 is CASSIAHGTGDGYTF. In nucleotides, the CDR3 is TGTGCCAGTAGTATAGCGCACGGGACAGGGGACGGCTACACCTTC.

This sequence joins TRBV9 and TRBJ1-2; a weak D match, TRBD1 (5 bases). Germline values: CDR1 SGDLS, CDR2 YYNGEE. There are 14 residues in the CDR3. Trimming pared 6 bases from V and 7 bases from J, leaving 19 bases between. The CDR3 region is CASNEAGGIVGYTF. The DNA for the CDR3 is TGTGCCAGCAACGAAGCCGGGGGGATAGTTGGCTACACCTTC.

This clone was seen a few times. This chain uses TRBV2 with TRBJ2-1, with a possible D match to TRBD2 (6 bases). Germline CDR1 SNHLY, CDR2 FYNNEI. V lost 5 bases and J 4 bases, leaving 12 bases between the germline ends. CDR3 length: 14 residues. CDR3 in DNA: TGTGCCAGCAGTCCTAACGGGGGTTACAATGAGCAGTTCTTC. Protein sequence: CASSPNGGYNEQFF. The full variable domain, completed using reference TRBV2 and TRBJ2-1, is EPEVTQTPSHQVTQMGQEVILRCVPISNHLYFYWYRQILGQKVEFLVSFYNNEISEKSEIFDDQFSVERPDGSNFTLKIRSTKLEDSAMYFCASSPNGGYNEQFFGPGTRLTVL.

The chain recombines TRBV27 with TRBJ1-5; TRBD1 is a possible D gene (6 bases). Germline CDR1 and CDR2: MNHEY and SMNVEV (reference sequence). The CDR3 contains 14 residues. Trimming removed 5 bases from V and 1 base from J, with 9 bases in between. The CDR3 here is CASSHDRSNQPQHF. The CDR3 DNA is TGTGCCAGCAGTCACGACAGGAGCAATCAGCCCCAGCATTTT.

This chain joins TRBV5-1 and TRBJ2-7; possible D gene TRBD2, 5 bases. V lost 0 bases and J 1 base, leaving 14 bases between the germline ends. Germline values: CDR1 SGHRS, CDR2 YFSETQ. The CDR3 has 16 amino acids. CDR3 in DNA: TGCGCCAGCAGCTTGGCGGATGTGACTACATCCTACGAGCAGTACTTC. As protein: CASSLADVTTSYEQYF.

The chain uses TRBV7-2 and TRBJ1-5; D perhaps matches TRBD1 (6 bases). The CDR3 extends over 15 amino acids. V lost 1 base, J lost 5 bases, and 12 bases lay in between. In germline, CDR1 is SGHTA, CDR2 FQGNSA. CDR3 bases: TGTGCCAGCAGCTTAGATTGGGGGCTCGATCAGCCCCAGCATTTT. Protein: CASSLDWGLDQPQHF.

The J gene is TRBJ1-3, the V gene TRBV14; 7 positions agree with TRBD1. Germline CDR1 is SGHDN and CDR2 is FVKESK. CDR3 length: 16 residues. The trim removed 2 bases at V and 0 bases at J, leaving 4 bases unmatched. CDR3 DNA sequence: TGTGCCAGCAGCCAAAGGGACAGAAGCTCTGGAAACACCATATATTTT. As protein: CASSQRDRSSGNTIYF.

The V and J genes are TRBV10-2 and TRBJ2-7; 14 nucleotides line up with TRBD2. Germline V CDR1 and CDR2: WSHSY, SAAADI. This CDR3 is built from 18 residues. V lost 6 bases to trimming and J lost 4 bases; unmatched junction nucleotides: 14. Written as DNA, the CDR3 is TGCGCCAGCAGGTCACTCGGGACTAGCGGGAGTAGCGGTTACGAGCAGTACTTC. It yields the protein CASRSLGTSGSSGYEQYF.

The chain carries TRBV11-2 and TRBJ2-3; 12 bases agree with TRBD1. Germline V gives CDR1 SGHAT, CDR2 FQNNGV. V lost 5 bases and J lost 5; bases outside the gene matches: 8. The CDR3 runs to 16 residues. Written as DNA, the CDR3 is TGTGCCAGCAGCGTCGGGGGACAGGGGGCTGGAGATACGCAGTATTTT. Its translation is CASSVGGQGAGDTQYF. Drawing the rest from reference TRBV11-2 and TRBJ2-3, the complete variable domain is EAGVAQSPRYKIIEKRQSVAFWCNPISGHATLYWYQQILGQGPKLLIQFQNNGVVDDSQLPKDRFSAERLKGVDSTLKIQPAKLEDSAVYLCASSVGGQGAGDTQYFGPGTRLTVL.

This clone was recorded only once. The chain links TRBV7-6 to TRBJ1-1; D may be TRBD1 (6 bases). The CDR3 consists of 15 residues. The V end lost 1 base, the J end lost 10 bases, and 19 bases lay between the germline ends. CDR1 SGHVS and CDR2 FNYEAQ come from the germline V gene. This CDR3 is CASSLVSPGGQGAFF. The DNA of the CDR3 is TGTGCCAGCAGCTTAGTATCGCCTGGGGGCCAGGGAGCTTTCTTT.

The J gene is TRBJ2-3, the V gene TRBV11-3; D is perhaps TRBD2 (6 bases). Trimming shortened V by 2 bases and J by 2 bases, and 17 bases separated the two germline ends. Germline CDR1 and CDR2: SGHNT and YENEEA. There are 17 residues in the CDR3. This CDR3 is CASSLNRAGRPTDTQYF. The CDR3 DNA reads TGTGCCAGCAGCTTAAATCGGGCGGGGAGACCCACAGATACGCAGTATTTT.

This chain connects TRBV7-9 to TRBJ2-3; D remains unclear. The germline gives CDR1 SEHNR, CDR2 FQNEAQ (reference sequence). The V gene lost 3 bases and the J gene lost 1 base, with 11 bases spanning the gap. This CDR3 is built from 15 residues. The CDR3 reads CASSLRLSGTDTQYF. CDR3 sequence (DNA): TGTGCCAGCAGCTTGCGGTTGTCGGGCACAGATACGCAGTATTTT.

This chain connects TRBV6-1 to TRBJ2-3; D possibly corresponds to TRBD1 (5 bases). Trimming took off 2 bases at V and 4 bases at J, with 7 bases between the two ends. The CDR3 has 13 amino acids. Per the germline V gene, CDR1 is MNHNS and CDR2 is SASEGT. CDR3 amino acids: CASSERRADTQYF. CDR3 DNA: TGTGCCAGCAGTGAACGCAGGGCAGATACGCAGTATTTT.

The genes are TRBV7-2 and TRBJ2-1; TRBD1 is a possible D gene (6 bases). Per germline, CDR1 SGHTA and CDR2 FQGNSA. V lost 5 bases and J 6 bases, leaving 14 bases between the germline ends. The length of the CDR3 is 14 residues. CDR3: CASSTKQGSNEQFF. The DNA for the CDR3 is TGTGCCAGCAGCACCAAACAGGGATCCAATGAGCAGTTCTTC.

This chain joins TRBV9 and TRBJ2-3, with 9 bases identical to TRBD2. Unmatched junction bases numbered 4, after V lost 2 bases and J lost 3 bases. The CDR3 length is 15 residues. CDR1 is SGDLS, CDR2 YYNGEE, per germline. This chain's CDR3 is CASSVGLATTDTQYF. CDR3 sequence (DNA): TGTGCCAGCAGCGTTGGACTAGCGACTACAGATACGCAGTATTTT.